The 22 T cell receptor beta chains reported below all come from one sample, sequenced in a study of blood T cell repertoires in COVID-19. Assay used: immunoSEQ multiplex PCR; TCRdb lists only in-frame clones, some missing. The repertoire includes 90,000 to 150,000 clones, about 85% of them detected once, and approximately 11% sits in the top ten. Sample: peripheral blood. The receptor set was obtained from a man older than 75 with acute or convalescent COVID-19.

The rearrangement uses TRBV5-4 and TRBJ2-1; the match to TRBD2 covers 8 bases. The CDR3 covers 16 residues. CDR1 is SGHNT and CDR2 is YYREEE in the germline V gene (reference sequence). Trimming removed 1 base from V and 0 bases from J; junction bases left unmatched: 3. As DNA, the CDR3 is TGTGCCAGCAGCTTGAAAGCGGGGGCCTCCTACAATGAGCAGTTCTTC. Its protein is CASSLKAGASYNEQFF.

The rearrangement uses TRBV10-3 and TRBJ2-3; the match to TRBD2 covers 14 bases. The CDR3 is 16 residues long. V gave up 8 bases and J gave up 3 bases; unmatched junction bases: 7. CDR1 is ENHRY and CDR2 is SYGVKD in the germline V gene. CDR3 sequence reads: CAIGGTSGSETDTQYF. The CDR3 DNA is TGTGCCATCGGCGGGACTAGCGGGAGCGAGACAGATACGCAGTATTTT.

This clone was detected only a few times. The rearrangement links TRBV19 to TRBJ2-1, with TRBD1 matching 8 bases. CDR3 length equals 13 residues. From germline, CDR1 is LNHDA and CDR2 SQIVND (reference sequence). J was trimmed by 7 bases and V by 7 bases; bases with no gene match: 6. Written as DNA, the CDR3 is TGTGCCAGTATGGACAGGGTAAGGAATGAGCAGTTCTTC. This codes for CASMDRVRNEQFF.

This clone has only one observation. V is TRBV20-1 and J is TRBJ2-7, with D possibly being TRBD1 (5 bases). The ends were cut back, 5 bases at V and 3 bases at J, with 5 bases in the middle. Germline CDR1 and CDR2: DFQATT and SNEGSKA (reference sequence). This CDR3 has 10 amino acids. The chain's CDR3 is CSADSYEQYF. The CDR3 bases are TGCAGTGCTGACAGCTACGAGCAGTACTTC.

The chain recombines TRBV18 with TRBJ1-2; a weak D match, TRBD1 (6 bases). CDR1 is KGHSH, CDR2 LQKENI, per germline. The V gene lost 5 bases and the J gene lost 5 bases, with 18 bases spanning the gap. The CDR3 runs to 15 residues. The CDR3 DNA sequence: TGTGCCAGCTCAGACGCAAGGACAGCAGAGTATGGCTACACCTTC. It specifies CASSDARTAEYGYTF.

V gene TRBV15 combines with J gene TRBJ2-1, with D possibly being TRBD1 (6 bases). This CDR3 contains 14 residues. Trimming stripped 6 bases from V and 6 bases from J, with 15 bases between. In germline, CDR1 is LNHNV, CDR2 YYDKDF (reference sequence). In DNA, the CDR3 is TGTGCCACCAGATTCTGGGGGCAAGGCAATGAGCAGTTCTTC. The encoded protein is CATRFWGQGNEQFF.

This chain links TRBV7-8 with TRBJ1-6; 9 bases line up with TRBD1. Germline V gene sequence: CDR1 SGHVS, CDR2 FQNEAQ. CDR3 size: 16 residues. The J segment lost 5 bases and the V segment lost 3 bases, leaving 5 bases of the junction unmatched. The CDR3, as DNA: TGTGCCAGCAGCTTCCTCCGGGACAGGGATAATTCACCCCTCCACTTT. It encodes CASSFLRDRDNSPLHF.

Note on this clone: At one end, the junction sequence differs from germline, possibly due to a read error. The chain combines TRBV3-1 (or the pseudogene TRBV3-2) with TRBJ2-4; TRBD2 is a possible D gene (7 bases). CDR3 length equals 14 residues. The germline V gene encodes CDR1 LGHDT and CDR2 YNNKEL (reference sequence). The CDR3 sequence: CASSQGWGGQGPDF. Here the CDR3 DNA reads TGTGCCAGCAGCCAAGGATGGGGGGGCCAGGGGCCTGACTTC.

This clone was seen just once. This chain connects TRBV5-4 to TRBJ2-6; 8 bases map to TRBD1. This CDR3 contains 15 residues. Germline values: CDR1 SGHNT, CDR2 YYREEE (reference sequence). The ends lost 4 bases at V and 3 bases at J; junction bases unmatched: 3. The chain's CDR3 is CASSMTGVGANVLTF. CDR3 in DNA: TGTGCCAGCAGCATGACAGGGGTTGGGGCCAACGTCCTGACTTTC. The full variable domain, rest sourced from reference TRBV5-4 and TRBJ2-6, is ETGVTQSPTHLIKTRGQQVTLRCSSQSGHNTVSWYQQALGQGPQFIFQYYREEENGRGNFPPRFSGLQFPNYSSELNVNALELDDSALYLCASSMTGVGANVLTFGAGSRLTVL.

This chain links TRBV7-2 with TRBJ1-2; 8 bases line up with TRBD1. Per germline, CDR1 SGHTA and CDR2 FQGNSA. The CDR3 is 15 amino acids. J gave up 5 bases and V 2 bases, and 7 bases lay outside the gene matches. CDR3: CASSLRGQGGYGYTF. In nucleotides, the CDR3 is TGTGCCAGCAGCTTAAGAGGACAGGGCGGGTATGGCTACACCTTC.

The chain carries TRBV6-5 and TRBJ1-3; tentative D call: TRBD1 (6 bases). Germline assignment: CDR1 MNHEY and CDR2 SVGAGI. This CDR3 has 16 amino acids. V dropped 1 base and J dropped 4 bases, with 14 bases sitting between them. Here the CDR3 DNA reads TGTGCCAGCAGTTACTGGGGCAGGGGCTCGGGAAACACCATATATTTT. Translated: CASSYWGRGSGNTIYF.

The genes are TRBV3-1 (or the pseudogene TRBV3-2) and TRBJ1-6, with TRBD1 identical over 9 bases. CDR3 length: 17 amino acids. The V segment lost 2 bases and the J segment 7 bases; nucleotides outside the gene matches: 9. Germline CDR1 reads LGHDT; CDR2 reads YNNKEL (reference sequence). Here the CDR3 DNA reads TGTGCCAGCAGCCAATACCGGGACAGGGTGTCGAATTCACCCCTCCACTTT. This gives the protein CASSQYRDRVSNSPLHF.

The gene calls are TRBV18 and TRBJ1-6; D gene uncertain. CDR1 is KGHSH, CDR2 LQKENI, per germline. This CDR3 is 15 amino acids long. V was cut by 2 bases and J by 5 bases, with 10 bases left in between. CDR3 in amino acids: CASSPGRENNSPLHF. CDR3 sequence (DNA): TGTGCCAGCTCACCAGGACGGGAGAATAATTCACCCCTCCACTTT.

V and J are TRBV5-4 and TRBJ2-5, with a weak D call TRBD2 (6 bases). There are 14 residues in the CDR3. Looked up from germline, CDR1 is SGHNT and CDR2 is YYREEE (reference sequence). Trimming removed 4 bases from V and 6 bases from J, with 16 bases in between. The CDR3 is CASSPTGGVKTQYF. In nucleotides, the CDR3 is TGTGCCAGCAGCCCTACTGGCGGGGTAAAGACCCAGTACTTC.

The chain has TRBV5-1 and TRBJ2-3, with 12 nucleotides matching TRBD1. This CDR3 is built from 17 residues. Looked up from germline, CDR1 is SGHRS and CDR2 is YFSETQ. With 4 bases clipped from V and 4 bases from J, the junction kept 10 bases outside the gene matches. CDR3 loop: CASSLKPGTGGADTQYF. DNA of the CDR3: TGCGCCAGCAGCCTAAAACCCGGGACAGGGGGCGCAGATACGCAGTATTTT.

The rearrangement links TRBV6-6 to TRBJ1-4; 9 bases fit TRBD1. CDR3 length: 16 residues. V lost 7 bases, J lost 6 bases, and 12 bases stayed unmatched. CDR1 is MNHNY, CDR2 SVGAGI, per germline (reference sequence). The CDR3 spells CASTGTGKRDYEKLFF. CDR3 coding DNA: TGTGCCAGCACCGGGACAGGGAAGCGAGACTATGAAAAACTGTTTTTT.

The chain is built from TRBV5-8 and TRBJ2-2, with TRBD1 identical over 9 bases. V shed 3 bases, J shed 1 base, and the junction held 7 bases outside the gene matches. Per germline, CDR1 SGHTS and CDR2 YDEGEE. CDR3 size: 17 residues. The CDR3 loop reads CASSWIPGQGNTGELFF. DNA of the CDR3: TGTGCCAGCAGCTGGATTCCGGGACAGGGGAACACCGGGGAGCTGTTTTTT.

This clone was found once. The chain links TRBV15 to TRBJ1-2; a possible D gene is TRBD1 (6 bases). The CDR3 length is 14 residues. Germline lookup yields CDR1 LNHNV and CDR2 YYDKDF (reference sequence). Trimming took 3 bases from V and 2 from J, leaving 10 bases between them. CDR3 sequence (DNA): TGTGCCACCAGCAGTCACGACAGGAACTATGGCTACACCTTC. Encoded protein: CATSSHDRNYGYTF.

The chain recombines TRBV7-2 with TRBJ1-5; D call uncertain. Germline V gene lookup returns CDR1 SGHTA and CDR2 FQGNSA. With 2 bases removed from V and 4 bases from J, the gap between germline ends came to 6 bases. CDR3 length: 13 residues. CDR3 protein: CASSLQENQPQHF. CDR3 sequence (DNA): TGTGCCAGCAGCTTACAGGAAAATCAGCCCCAGCATTTT.

V is TRBV3-1 (or the pseudogene TRBV3-2) and J is TRBJ2-5, with a weak D call TRBD2 (6 bases). Per germline, CDR1 LGHDT and CDR2 YNNKEL (reference sequence). The CDR3 consists of 12 residues. Trimming stripped 0 bases from V and 13 bases from J, with 12 bases between. The CDR3 loop is CASSQEAGHLYF. CDR3 DNA: TGTGCCAGCAGCCAAGAGGCGGGGCATCTGTACTTC.

This chain links TRBV18 with TRBJ2-5; 9 bases align to TRBD1. Unmatched junction bases numbered 5, after V lost 5 bases and J lost 4 bases. CDR1 and CDR2 from the germline V gene are KGHSH and LQKENI. The CDR3 sequence is 14 residues long. DNA of the CDR3: TGTGCCAGCTCATCGATGGACAGGGGAGAGACCCAGTACTTC. The encoded protein is CASSSMDRGETQYF. Variable domain in full (rest from reference TRBV18 and TRBJ2-5): NAGVMQNPRHLVRRRGQEARLRCSPMKGHSHVYWYRQLPEEGLKFMVYLQKENIIDESGMPKERFSAEFPKEGPSILRIQQVVRGDSAAYFCASSSMDRGETQYFGPGTRLLVL.

The CDR3 is CASSLLAGGPNEQFF. CDR3 coding DNA: TGTGCCAGTAGTCTGCTAGCGGGGGGGCCTAATGAGCAGTTCTTC. The chain links TRBV19 to TRBJ2-1; 12 bases are shared with TRBD2. V was clipped by 5 bases and J by 7 bases; unmatched bases: 6. The CDR3 is 15 amino acids. The V gene's germline CDR1 is LNHDA and CDR2 SQIVND (reference sequence).